This TCR beta chain was sequenced in a study of shared T cell receptors in the human thymus. Data came from immunoSEQ multiplex PCR; TCRdb stores just in-frame clones and leaves some out. Among about 660,000 clones, around 87% were seen once, and the ten largest hold 0.008% to 0.011%. V lost 5 bases and J lost 4, with 12 bases in between. The CDR3 is 14 residues long. Germline CDR1 SGHNT, CDR2 YYREEE (reference sequence). The same specimen was also included in a second study, on human thymus T cells. That work states: Having surgery to correct congenital heart defects, healthy Finnish infants acted as the donors. The thymus was resected at corrective cardiac surgery. Within thymic and blood repertoires, V and J gene usage appeared to be biased. Unrelated individuals had highly overlapping thymic repertoires, as reported in related research.

The sequence came from a boy less than two years old with a congenital heart defect. The specimen was thymocytes. The V gene is TRBV5-4, the J gene TRBJ2-2, with D tentatively TRBD2 (7 bases). The CDR3 bases are TGTGCCAGCAGGGAGAGGGGGGGCACCGGGGAGCTGTTTTTT. Protein sequence: CASRERGGTGELFF.